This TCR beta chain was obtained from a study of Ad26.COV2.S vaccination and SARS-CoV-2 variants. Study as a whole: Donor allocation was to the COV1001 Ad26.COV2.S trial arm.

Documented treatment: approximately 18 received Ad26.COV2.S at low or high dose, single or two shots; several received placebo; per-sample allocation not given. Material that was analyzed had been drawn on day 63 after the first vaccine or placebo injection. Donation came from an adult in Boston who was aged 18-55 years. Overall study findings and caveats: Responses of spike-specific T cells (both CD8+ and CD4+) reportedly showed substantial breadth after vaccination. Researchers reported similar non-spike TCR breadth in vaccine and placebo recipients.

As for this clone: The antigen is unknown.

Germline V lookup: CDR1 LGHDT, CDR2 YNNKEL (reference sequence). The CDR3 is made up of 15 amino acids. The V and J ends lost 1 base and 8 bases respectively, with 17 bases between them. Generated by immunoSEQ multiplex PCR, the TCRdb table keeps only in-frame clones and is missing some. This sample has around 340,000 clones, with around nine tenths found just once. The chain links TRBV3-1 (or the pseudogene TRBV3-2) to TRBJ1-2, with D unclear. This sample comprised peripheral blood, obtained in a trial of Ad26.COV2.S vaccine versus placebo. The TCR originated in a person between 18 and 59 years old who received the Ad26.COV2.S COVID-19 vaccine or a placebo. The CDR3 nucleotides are TGTGCCAGCAGCCAAGCGGGAGGGAACCTTAGGGGCTACACCTTC. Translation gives CASSQAGGNLRGYTF.